Described below is a single T cell receptor (beta chain) sequence and its context. This clone was recorded only once. It has no known antigen specificity. No base quality information exists; no much larger clone differs at one position. The data stem from a study of vaccination effects on CD4 cells after COVID-19 (dated 2022 in TCRdb). Study-wide context: In the ViraFEST assay, PBMC were stimulated with viral peptide pools, and antigen-specific CD4+ T cell clonotypes were then identified by expansion using TCR sequencing. Each well held fewer than 2.5 million PBMC cultured in IMDM containing roughly 5% human AB serum, about 10 IU/ml IL-2 and gentamicin, along with roughly 10 ug/ml peptides. SARS-CoV-2 spike-specific CD4+ TCR repertoires from before and after mRNA vaccination were compared in COVID-19 convalescent patients and in infection-naive vaccine recipients. The full study included roughly 10 COVID-19 convalescent patients and several SARS-CoV-2-naive healthy vaccine recipients. Pre-vaccine samples were collected from two convalescent patients 16 days and one week before the first dose, corresponding to 142 and 148 days after COVID-19 diagnosis. The Oncomine TCR Beta short-read assay on an Illumina iSeq 100 was used to sequence cultures from other donors in the study. Each participant got two doses of an mRNA SARS-CoV-2 vaccine, either BNT162b2 or mRNA-1273.

Libraries were built with the immunoSEQ multiplex PCR assay. TCR beta CDR3 sequencing was performed on DNA from the cultured, isolated CD4+ T cells. Per the original workflow: Non-productive TCR sequences were removed and reads were trimmed to the CDR3 region, keeping CDR3s of at least 7 amino acids. Antigen-specific clonotypes were identified with the MANAFEST web app by comparing expansion in peptide wells against reference cultures. To be called positive, a clone needed expansion at FDR<0.05 compared with the reference and with all other wells, an odds ratio greater than 5, and a frequency greater than 0.1% in two replicate wells. A clonotype was called cross-reactive if it was significantly expanded both in SARS-CoV-2 spike wells and in at least one common cold coronavirus spike condition. CDR3 similarity was assessed by Levenshtein distance with the stringdist R package, and unrooted trees were built with ape in R 3.6.1. TCRdb took this table from immuneACCESS and kept in-frame rearrangements with V and J called. Such tables lack part of the clones; where checked against another copy, unresolved V genes explain under half of the gap, and the rest is unexplained. Clone size and the V and J calls come from that table; the DNA yielded D and trimming. A total of around 50,000 clones appear in this sample, about 75% of them only once. The ten largest clones capture 10% to 15% of the sample.

Its CDR3 holds 13 amino acids, cysteine through phenylalanine. Here the CDR3 DNA is all that survives: 39 bases in frame from base 1. V gives up 4 bases and J gives up 9 bases, and the segment between their germline ends measures 12 bases. CDR1 and CDR2 are read off the germline V gene as ENHRY and SYGVKD. After more than 9 days of culture, CD4+ T cells were isolated with the EasySep CD4+ T cell isolation kit. PCR-confirmed SARS-CoV-2 infection had occurred in convalescent patients between March and December 2020, before the Alpha, Beta and Delta variants emerged in the United States. Half of the culture medium was replaced with fresh IL-2-containing medium on days 3 and 7. Unless noted otherwise, every peptide stimulation condition was grown in triplicate wells. PBMC were separated from whole blood using Ficoll-Paque Plus gradient centrifugation and were then either cryopreserved at -140C or used fresh. Genomic DNA was extracted from cultured CD4+ T cells with the QIAamp micro DNA kit.

Paper-wide results and their limitations: Limitations of the study were the small number of convalescent patients and the absence of early post-infection timepoints. In convalescent patients, the post-vaccine spike-reactive repertoire consisted mainly of new vaccine-induced clones, largely distinct from infection-induced clones. Clones induced by infection and clones induced by vaccination both contracted markedly at late timepoints after vaccination, which fits with T cell responses waning over time.

The chain joins TRBV10-3 to TRBJ2-2; a tentative D call is TRBD2 (5 bases match). This clonotype was obtained from a human donor who had a prior SARS-CoV-2 infection. The source material was CD4+ T cells from PBMCs cultured without peptide, sampled before COVID-19 vaccination. The sequenced DNA is TGTGCCATCAGTGCCCTAGCTGGGCGGGAGCTGTTTTTT. It codes for CAISALAGRELFF.